These 31 T cell receptor beta chains originate from one sample sequenced in a study of identical twins. TCRdb processed the 5' RACE reads anew with MiXCR; each CDR3 protein has one entry. This sample yields about 660,000 distinct CDR3 sequences, of which 8.6% are seen a single time; about 0.98% belongs to the top ten. The sample was also reused in another study, on yellow fever vaccine responses in identical twins.

The sample was PBMCs. Every receptor here comes from a woman younger than 30 in good health.

This clonotype was observed many times. This sequence joins TRBV14 and TRBJ2-3; 10 bases match TRBD1. Germline V gene lookup returns CDR1 SGHDN and CDR2 FVKESK. CDR3 length: 18 amino acids. The V and J ends lost 4 bases and 7 bases, in that order; junction bases with no gene match: 17. The CDR3 sequence is CASSRPTKGQGIWNTQYF. The CDR3 DNA reads TGTGCCAGCAGCCGACCCACGAAGGGACAGGGGATATGGAATACGCAGTATTTT.

This clonotype was seen at least ten times. The DNA of the CDR3 is TGTGCCAGCAGCGCCGATCAGGGGGAGAGGCCCAATGAGCAGTTCTTC. Its translation is CASSADQGERPNEQFF. This rearrangement joins TRBV11-3 to TRBJ2-1; 7 bases align to TRBD1. Germline V gene sequence: CDR1 SGHNT, CDR2 YENEEA. Trimming cost V 5 bases and J 6 bases; bases outside gene matches: 13. The CDR3 has 16 residues.

The chain couples TRBV7-2 to TRBJ2-5, with 8 bases identical to TRBD2. V was pared by 1 base and J by 6 bases, with 7 bases of the junction left unmatched. Germline CDR1 reads SGHTA; CDR2 reads FQGNSA. This CDR3 is built from 15 residues. The CDR3 here is CASSLEASGSKTQYF. CDR3 sequence (DNA): TGTGCCAGCAGCTTAGAGGCTAGCGGGTCAAAGACCCAGTACTTC. Together with reference TRBV7-2 and TRBJ2-5, the CDR3 gives the full variable domain: GAGVSQSPSNKVTEKGKDVELRCDPISGHTALYWYRQSLGQGLEFLIYFQGNSAPDKSGLPSDRFSAERTGGSVSTLTIQRTQQEDSAVYLCASSLEASGSKTQYFGPGTRLLVL.

This clonotype has more than one count but fewer than ten. V and J are TRBV12-3 or TRBV12-4 and TRBJ2-1, with a weak D call TRBD1 (7 bases). This CDR3 spans 16 amino acids. V dropped 3 bases and J dropped 2 bases, with 14 bases sitting between them. CDR3 sequence reads: CASSLRDRGAYNEQFF. CDR3 in DNA: TGTGCCAGCAGTTTGCGGGACAGAGGCGCCTACAATGAGCAGTTCTTC.

This clonotype was counted many times. This chain uses TRBV12-3 or TRBV12-4 with TRBJ2-5; the D gene is possibly TRBD1 (5 bases). The V end was cut by 5 bases, the J end by 2 bases, with 15 bases between. This CDR3 is built from 15 residues. CDR3 residues: CASSGRLGQQETQYF. CDR3 nucleotides: TGTGCCAGCAGTGGGCGTTTGGGGCAGCAAGAGACCCAGTACTTC.

This chain connects TRBV20-1 to TRBJ2-6, with D unresolved. There are 13 residues in the CDR3. Trimming removed 2 bases from V and 4 bases from J, with 6 bases in between. The germline CDR1 and CDR2 sequences are DFQATT and SNEGSKA (reference sequence). The CDR3 coding sequence is TGCAGTGCTAGACGGACCGGGGCCAACGTCCTGACTTTC. It codes for CSARRTGANVLTF.

The gene calls are TRBV5-1 and TRBJ2-6, with unresolved D. This CDR3 is 15 amino acids long. The V end lost 2 bases, the J end lost 0 bases, and 6 bases lay between the germline ends. Germline V gene data show CDR1 as SGHRS and CDR2 as YFSETQ. As DNA, the CDR3 is TGCGCCAGCAGCTTTCAAGCCTCTGGGGCCAACGTCCTGACTTTC. This encodes CASSFQASGANVLTF.

The gene calls are TRBV6-1 and TRBJ1-4, with D maybe TRBD1 (6 bases). The length of the CDR3 is 15 residues. Germline V gene data show CDR1 as MNHNS and CDR2 as SASEGT. V was clipped by 6 bases and J by 3 bases, with 14 bases between them. The CDR3 loop reads CASSDPGQPNEKLFF. The CDR3 region has the DNA TGTGCCAGCAGCGACCCCGGACAGCCTAATGAAAAACTGTTTTTT.

V and J are TRBV5-5 and TRBJ1-2; TRBD1 matches at 10 bases. The V and J ends lost 5 bases and 3 bases, in that order; junction bases with no gene match: 7. The CDR3 totals 15 residues. Germline loops: CDR1 SGHKS, CDR2 YYEKEE (reference sequence). DNA for the CDR3: TGTGCCAGCAGACGACAGGGGGCGGTGCACTATGGCTACACCTTC. Translated, it gives CASRRQGAVHYGYTF. Using reference TRBV5-5 and TRBJ1-2 for the parts outside the CDR3, the full variable domain is DAGVTQSPTHLIKTRGQQVTLRCSPISGHKSVSWYQQVLGQGPQFIFQYYEKEERGRGNFPDRFSARQFPNYSSELNVNALLLGDSALYLCASRRQGAVHYGYTFGSGTRLTVV.

This rearrangement joins TRBV2 to TRBJ2-1; D is uncertain. Per the germline V gene, CDR1 is SNHLY and CDR2 is FYNNEI. Between the trimmed V and J ends, which lost 6 bases and 0 bases, there was a span of 3 bases. The CDR3 extends over 12 amino acids. For the CDR3, the DNA is TGTGCCAGCAGGGTCTCCTACAATGAGCAGTTCTTC. It encodes CASRVSYNEQFF. Looking up the rest from reference TRBV2 and TRBJ2-1 gives the full variable domain: EPEVTQTPSHQVTQMGQEVILRCVPISNHLYFYWYRQILGQKVEFLVSFYNNEISEKSEIFDDQFSVERPDGSNFTLKIRSTKLEDSAMYFCASRVSYNEQFFGPGTRLTVL.

V is TRBV7-9 and J is TRBJ2-7; 7 bases line up with TRBD2. The CDR3 contains 15 residues. With V trimmed by 6 bases and J by 3 bases, 11 bases remained unmatched. Germline-derived CDR1 and CDR2 are SEHNR and FQNEAQ (reference sequence). CDR3 region: CASSSTGGGGYEQYF. As DNA, the CDR3 is TGTGCCAGCAGTTCTACTGGCGGCGGGGGCTACGAGCAGTACTTC.

This clonotype was recorded many times. V and J are TRBV7-2 and TRBJ2-3, with D possibly TRBD2 on 6 matching bases. Per germline, CDR1 SGHTA and CDR2 FQGNSA. Trimming removed 1 base from V and 6 bases from J, with 11 bases in between. This CDR3 region has 14 residues. CDR3 sequence reads: CASSLGLALDTQYF. DNA of the CDR3: TGTGCCAGCAGCTTAGGTCTAGCGCTCGATACGCAGTATTTT.

This clonotype was counted between two and nine times. The genes are TRBV20-1 and TRBJ2-1, with TRBD2 matching over 11 bases. Per germline, CDR1 DFQATT and CDR2 SNEGSKA (reference sequence). The V and J ends lost 4 bases and 5 bases, in that order; junction bases with no gene match: 4. This CDR3 is built from 14 residues. Here the CDR3 reads CSAKLAGDHNEQFF. For the CDR3, the DNA is TGCAGTGCTAAACTAGCGGGAGACCACAATGAGCAGTTCTTC.

This clonotype came up once. This sequence joins TRBV29-1 and TRBJ2-5; D not resolved. The CDR3 runs 11 residues. Germline CDR1 and CDR2: SQVTM and ANQGSEA. Trimming removed 0 bases at V and 5 bases at J, with 4 bases between. The CDR3 here is CSVEEAETQYF. DNA of the CDR3: TGCAGCGTTGAAGAGGCGGAGACCCAGTACTTC.

The chain links TRBV6-2 or TRBV6-3 to TRBJ2-7, with a weak D call TRBD1 (6 bases). The CDR3 runs to 15 residues. V shed 2 bases and J shed 0 bases, with 11 bases lying between them. Germline CDR1 MNHEY, CDR2 SVGEGT. CDR3 DNA sequence: TGTGCCAGCAGTTACCCACGGGACATCTCCTACGAGCAGTACTTC. This encodes CASSYPRDISYEQYF.

This clonotype was recorded many times. This chain uses TRBV7-9 with TRBJ2-7, with a tentative D call TRBD2 (5 bases). Looked up from germline, CDR1 is SEHNR and CDR2 is FQNEAQ (reference sequence). Trimming removed 3 bases at V and 5 bases at J, with 14 bases between. The CDR3 covers 14 residues. The CDR3 sequence is CASSFTGIDNEQYF. Written as DNA, the CDR3 is TGTGCCAGCAGCTTTACGGGGATAGACAACGAGCAGTACTTC.

This clonotype has just a few counts. This chain joins TRBV6-5 and TRBJ2-5; D gene unclear. The CDR3 has 15 residues. The ends were cut back, 0 bases at V and 5 bases at J, with 13 bases in the middle. The germline CDR1 and CDR2 sequences are MNHEY and SVGAGI. This CDR3 is CASSYSGSAWETQYF. The CDR3 DNA reads TGTGCCAGCAGTTACTCGGGGTCAGCTTGGGAGACCCAGTACTTC.

This clonotype was counted ten times or more. This chain joins TRBV11-2 and TRBJ1-3, with D possibly TRBD1 on 5 matching bases. V was shortened by 5 bases and J by 0 bases, with 14 bases between the two germline ends. The CDR3 covers 16 residues. Germline CDR1 reads SGHAT; CDR2 reads FQNNGV. The CDR3 bases are TGTGCCAGCAGCCTGGGGACGGAATACTCTGGAAACACCATATATTTT. Protein product: CASSLGTEYSGNTIYF. The full variable domain, its missing parts supplied by reference TRBV11-2 and TRBJ1-3, is EAGVAQSPRYKIIEKRQSVAFWCNPISGHATLYWYQQILGQGPKLLIQFQNNGVVDDSQLPKDRFSAERLKGVDSTLKIQPAKLEDSAVYLCASSLGTEYSGNTIYFGEGSWLTVV.

This clonotype has a handful of counts. The chain combines TRBV4-1 with TRBJ2-1; D gene ambiguous. Germline-derived CDR1 and CDR2 are MGHRA and YSYEKL. V gave up 0 bases and J gave up 0 bases, with 9 bases separating them. This CDR3 has 16 amino acids. This CDR3 is CASSQEAPSSYNEQFF. As DNA, the CDR3 is TGCGCCAGCAGCCAAGAAGCCCCGAGCTCCTACAATGAGCAGTTCTTC.

Only a few counts were recorded for this clonotype. The CDR3 region has the DNA TGCGCCAGCAAACTTGGTCAGACAAACCTTCAAGAGACCCAGTACTTC. It is translated as CASKLGQTNLQETQYF. The J gene is TRBJ2-5, the V gene TRBV5-1; D call uncertain. Trimming pared 6 bases from V and 2 bases from J, leaving 20 bases between. Germline V gene data show CDR1 as SGHRS and CDR2 as YFSETQ. CDR3 length equals 16 residues.

This clonotype has more than one count but fewer than ten. This chain connects TRBV28 to TRBJ1-2; D is unresolved. CDR3 length: 14 residues. Germline loops: CDR1 MDHEN, CDR2 SYDVKM. Between the trimmed V and J ends, which lost 7 bases and 4 bases, there was a span of 16 bases. The CDR3 protein is CASNDPGLAYGYTF. The CDR3 DNA sequence: TGTGCCAGCAACGATCCGGGATTAGCCTATGGCTACACCTTC.

This clonotype was seen only a few times. The chain carries TRBV27 and TRBJ2-5; 7 bases line up with TRBD1. The V gene end was trimmed by 5 bases and the J gene end by 5 bases; junction bases not matched to a gene: 11. This CDR3 comprises 15 residues. Germline CDR1 reads MNHEY; CDR2 reads SMNVEV (reference sequence). The CDR3 loop is CASSPRAGGTETQYF. CDR3 sequence (DNA): TGTGCCAGCAGTCCCCGTGCAGGGGGTACGGAGACCCAGTACTTC.

This clonotype was observed many times. The V call is TRBV4-3, the J call TRBJ2-4; D might be TRBD1 or TRBD2, each matching 5 bases. The CDR3 contains 15 residues. The germline CDR1 and CDR2 sequences are LGHNA and YSLEER. The ends were cut back, 4 bases at V and 8 bases at J, with 18 bases in the middle. The DNA for the CDR3 is TGCGCCAGCAGCCCCCGGGACGGACTTTTTGACATTCAGTACTTC. The encoded protein is CASSPRDGLFDIQYF.

The gene calls are TRBV12-3 or TRBV12-4 and TRBJ1-5; 7 positions match TRBD1. The CDR3 extends over 19 amino acids. The CDR3 coding sequence is TGTACCTGCAGTCACCTAACAGGGGTCCCCGAGTATAGCAATCAGCCCCAGCATTTT. Translated: CTCSHLTGVPEYSNQPQHF.

The rearrangement uses TRBV28 and TRBJ2-5, with D possibly matching TRBD1 (6 bases). V lost 6 bases and J lost 0, with 8 bases in between. The CDR3 extends over 13 amino acids. Germline V gene lookup returns CDR1 MDHEN and CDR2 SYDVKM. As DNA, the CDR3 is TGTGCCAGCAGCCACAGGGACCAAGAGACCCAGTACTTC. Its translation is CASSHRDQETQYF.

This clonotype came up a few times. The chain joins TRBV7-2 to TRBJ2-4; no clear D. Deletions cut 1 base from V and 16 bases from J, with 11 bases between. There are 11 residues in the CDR3. The germline V gene encodes CDR1 SGHTA and CDR2 FQGNSA. In DNA, the CDR3 is TGTGCCAGCAGCTTAGGTTACAGTGTTTACTTC. Its protein is CASSLGYSVYF.

A note on this clonotype: A much larger clone is a single base away; this may be a read error. V and J are TRBV6-1 and TRBJ2-7, with D maybe TRBD2 (5 bases). There are 16 residues in the CDR3. Germline V CDR1 and CDR2: MNHNS, SASEGT. The CDR3 reads CASSPSPAGALYEQCF. CDR3 bases: TGTGCCAGCAGTCCAAGCCCCGCGGGTGCATTGTACGAGCAGTGCTTC.

The chain has TRBV7-3 and TRBJ1-6; D is unclear. This CDR3 is 14 amino acids long. V was pared by 1 base and J by 13 bases, with 14 bases between. Germline V gene data show CDR1 as SGHTA and CDR2 as FQGTGA. CDR3 nucleotide sequence: TGTGCCAGCAGCTTAAAGGCGGGAGACTTTCCCCTCCACTTT. As protein: CASSLKAGDFPLHF.

At least ten counts were recorded for this clonotype. The rearrangement uses TRBV12-3 or TRBV12-4 and TRBJ1-6; D is possibly TRBD1 (6 bases). Trimming shortened V by 7 bases and J by 2 bases, and 12 bases separated the two germline ends. CDR3 length: 15 residues. The CDR3 nucleotides are TGTGCCAGCACCCAGACAGGCACCTATAATTCACCCCTCCACTTT. Amino acid sequence: CASTQTGTYNSPLHF.

The chain joins TRBV5-1 to TRBJ1-2; 9 nucleotides line up with TRBD1. This CDR3 comprises 16 residues. V gave up 4 bases and J gave up 6 bases; unmatched junction bases: 13. CDR1 is SGHRS, CDR2 YFSETQ, per germline. The CDR3 coding sequence is TGCGCCAGCAGCCTACGGACAGGGGATGCCGGGAATGGCTACACCTTC. It encodes CASSLRTGDAGNGYTF.

The chain carries TRBV18 and TRBJ2-2; TRBD1 is a possible D gene (5 bases). V lost 2 bases and J lost 1, with 5 bases in between. Germline assignment: CDR1 KGHSH and CDR2 LQKENI. The CDR3 sequence is 14 residues long. CDR3: CASSPDRNTGELFF. For the CDR3, the DNA is TGTGCCAGCTCACCAGACAGGAACACCGGGGAGCTGTTTTTT.